The sequence of this T cell receptor beta chain was determined in a study of monozygotic twins with inflammatory bowel disease. TCRdb re-called the 5' RACE reads; one entry per CDR3 protein, DNA not given. Its clone listing holds about 380,000 distinct CDR3 sequences. The CDR3 is made up of 15 amino acids. The germline V gene encodes CDR1 SEHNR and CDR2 FQNEAQ (reference sequence). The TCR comes from a human donor with ulcerative colitis or Crohn's disease, or a healthy co-twin of an affected twin (not recorded which). The sequenced material came from blood. This sequence joins TRBV7-9 and TRBJ1-1; with no DNA, the TCRdb D assignment of TRBD1 cannot be verified. The chain's CDR3 is CASSFPPGTNTEALF.